The rows below give T cell receptor beta chains drawn from one sample of a study of early T cells in non-severe SARS-CoV-2 infection. TCRdb analysed the 5' RACE reads with MiXCR anew, one entry per CDR3 protein. The sample has 65,000 to 70,000 distinct CDR3 sequences; roughly a tenth are singletons. The sample was whole blood. All receptors come from an adult who was a healthcare worker with PCR-confirmed SARS-CoV-2 infection or an uninfected control (not recorded which). The CDR3 runs from the conserved cysteine through the conserved F or W. The order of the fields is J gene, clone size, V gene, D gene, CDR3 protein, CDR3 DNA. The D gene is left open where the match is weak. Part of the rows lack a size; the others show once, few, many or a class for expanded clones.

j_call: TRBJ2-3
clone_size: -
v_call: TRBV3-1
d_call: -
cdr3_aa: CASSQGVISPTDTQYF
cdr3_nt: TGTGCCAGCAGCCAAGGAGTAATTAGCCCCACAGATACGCAGTATTTT

j_call: TRBJ1-1
clone_size: many
v_call: TRBV20-1
d_call: -
cdr3_aa: CSALKGSNTEAFF
cdr3_nt: TGCAGTGCCCTGAAGGGAAGTAACACTGAAGCTTTCTTT

j_call: TRBJ2-5
clone_size: -
v_call: TRBV12-3/TRBV12-4
d_call: -
cdr3_aa: CASIQSETQYF
cdr3_nt: TGTGCCAGCATCCAATCAGAGACCCAGTACTTC

j_call: TRBJ2-1
clone_size: -
v_call: TRBV10-3
d_call: TRBD2
cdr3_aa: CAISESQRGYNEQFF
cdr3_nt: TGTGCCATCAGTGAGTCCCAGCGGGGTTACAATGAGCAGTTCTTC

j_call: TRBJ1-3
clone_size: many
v_call: TRBV10-3
d_call: TRBD1
cdr3_aa: CAISPGQGNTIYF
cdr3_nt: TGTGCCATCAGCCCGGGACAGGGAAACACCATATATTTT

j_call: TRBJ1-2
clone_size: -
v_call: TRBV18
d_call: -
cdr3_aa: CASSPAEDGYTF
cdr3_nt: TGTGCCAGCTCACCCGCGGAGGACGGCTACACCTTC

j_call: TRBJ2-7
clone_size: -
v_call: TRBV5-6
d_call: -
cdr3_aa: CASSRDSLGRYEQYF
cdr3_nt: TGTGCCAGCAGCAGGGACTCGCTAGGGCGCTACGAGCAGTACTTC

j_call: TRBJ2-7
clone_size: -
v_call: TRBV4-1
d_call: -
cdr3_aa: CASSQPPGHRSYEQYF
cdr3_nt: TGCGCCAGCAGCCAACCCCCGGGACACCGCTCCTACGAGCAGTACTTC

j_call: TRBJ2-5
clone_size: few
v_call: TRBV4-3
d_call: -
cdr3_aa: CASSQDKRAREETQYF
cdr3_nt: TGCGCCAGCAGCCAAGATAAGCGGGCCAGGGAAGAGACCCAGTACTTC

j_call: TRBJ1-1
clone_size: many
v_call: TRBV6-2/TRBV6-3
d_call: -
cdr3_aa: CASRADESPTEAFF
cdr3_nt: TGTGCCAGCAGAGCCGACGAGAGCCCCACTGAAGCTTTCTTT

j_call: TRBJ2-7
clone_size: -
v_call: TRBV3-1
d_call: TRBD2
cdr3_aa: CASSQGVAGAYEQYF
cdr3_nt: TGTGCCAGCAGCCAGGGGGTCGCGGGAGCCTACGAGCAGTACTTC

j_call: TRBJ2-1
clone_size: -
v_call: TRBV5-6
d_call: -
cdr3_aa: CASSLYRRDGYNEQFF
cdr3_nt: TGTGCCAGCAGCTTGTATCGGCGGGACGGGTACAATGAGCAGTTCTTC

j_call: TRBJ2-3
clone_size: many
v_call: TRBV20-1
d_call: -
cdr3_aa: CSAWGESSDTQYF
cdr3_nt: TGCAGTGCTTGGGGGGAGAGCTCAGATACGCAGTATTTT

j_call: TRBJ2-5
clone_size: -
v_call: TRBV5-6
d_call: TRBD2
cdr3_aa: CASSPPLRLAGLETQYF
cdr3_nt: TGTGCCAGCAGCCCCCCCCTCCGGCTAGCGGGACTGGAGACCCAGTACTTC

j_call: TRBJ1-2
clone_size: many
v_call: TRBV10-3
d_call: TRBD1
cdr3_aa: CATHQGARSSVRGYTF
cdr3_nt: TGTGCCACCCACCAGGGGGCAAGAAGTTCGGTACGTGGCTACACCTTC

j_call: TRBJ2-7
clone_size: few
v_call: TRBV7-8
d_call: -
cdr3_aa: CASSRVGYEQYF
cdr3_nt: TGTGCCAGCAGCCGGGTGGGTTACGAGCAGTACTTC

j_call: TRBJ1-1
clone_size: -
v_call: TRBV7-9
d_call: -
cdr3_aa: CASSFQGPTEAFF
cdr3_nt: TGTGCCAGCAGCTTCCAGGGCCCCACTGAAGCTTTCTTT

j_call: TRBJ2-1
clone_size: few
v_call: TRBV12-3/TRBV12-4
d_call: -
cdr3_aa: CASSFGAGVYNEQFF
cdr3_nt: TGTGCCAGCAGTTTCGGTGCAGGGGTCTACAATGAGCAGTTCTTC

j_call: TRBJ1-2
clone_size: few
v_call: TRBV3-1
d_call: -
cdr3_aa: CAGHKQPKCNYGYTF
cdr3_nt: TGTGCCGGACACAAGCAACCGAAGTGCAACTATGGCTACACCTTC

j_call: TRBJ1-3
clone_size: -
v_call: TRBV20-1
d_call: -
cdr3_aa: CSASSGPFEGNTIYF
cdr3_nt: TGCAGTGCTAGTTCGGGACCCTTTGAAGGAAACACCATATATTTT

j_call: TRBJ2-2
clone_size: few
v_call: TRBV5-1
d_call: TRBD1
cdr3_aa: CASRPTGANTGELFF
cdr3_nt: TGCGCCAGCAGACCTACAGGGGCTAACACCGGGGAGCTGTTTTTT

j_call: TRBJ2-3
clone_size: -
v_call: TRBV10-2
d_call: -
cdr3_aa: CASSIPSSADTQYF
cdr3_nt: TGCGCCAGCAGTATCCCCAGTTCAGCAGATACGCAGTATTTT

j_call: TRBJ1-2
clone_size: many
v_call: TRBV4-1
d_call: -
cdr3_aa: CASSQEGARYGYTF
cdr3_nt: TGCGCCAGCAGCCAAGAGGGGGCGCGCTATGGCTACACCTTC

j_call: TRBJ2-1
clone_size: -
v_call: TRBV6-2/TRBV6-3
d_call: -
cdr3_aa: CASGGREPAVNEQFF
cdr3_nt: TGTGCCAGCGGGGGACGGGAGCCCGCTGTCAATGAGCAGTTCTTC

j_call: TRBJ2-7
clone_size: -
v_call: TRBV28
d_call: -
cdr3_aa: CASSPSHAYWGEQYF
cdr3_nt: TGTGCCAGCAGCCCATCCCACGCGTACTGGGGCGAGCAGTACTTC

j_call: TRBJ1-1
clone_size: few
v_call: TRBV15
d_call: -
cdr3_aa: CATSRAQFTEAFF
cdr3_nt: TGTGCCACCAGCAGAGCACAGTTCACTGAAGCTTTCTTT

j_call: TRBJ2-7
clone_size: few
v_call: TRBV12-3/TRBV12-4
d_call: -
cdr3_aa: CASSLGRIIGYEQYF
cdr3_nt: TGTGCCAGCAGTTTGGGACGTATAATAGGATACGAGCAGTACTTC

j_call: TRBJ1-5
clone_size: -
v_call: TRBV28
d_call: -
cdr3_aa: CASSSPGARNQPQHF
cdr3_nt: TGTGCCAGCAGTTCCCCAGGCGCTCGCAATCAGCCCCAGCATTTT